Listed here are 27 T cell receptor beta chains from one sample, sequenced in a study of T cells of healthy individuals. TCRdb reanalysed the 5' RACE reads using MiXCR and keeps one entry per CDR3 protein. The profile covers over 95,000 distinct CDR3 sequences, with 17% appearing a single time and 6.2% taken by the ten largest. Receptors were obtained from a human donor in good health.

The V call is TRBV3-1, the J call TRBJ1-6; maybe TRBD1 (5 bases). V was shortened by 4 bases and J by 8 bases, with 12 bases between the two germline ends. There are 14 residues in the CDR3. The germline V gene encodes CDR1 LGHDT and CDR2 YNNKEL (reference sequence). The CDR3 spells CASSPPGGDSPLHF. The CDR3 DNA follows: TGTGCCAGCAGCCCCCCAGGAGGGGATTCACCCCTCCACTTT.

CDR3 protein: CASSGVDTFRYTF. As DNA, the CDR3 is TGTGCCAGCAGTGGGGTAGACACGTTCCGCTACACCTTC. The V and J genes are TRBV28 and TRBJ1-2; D ambiguous. The germline CDR1 and CDR2 sequences are MDHEN and SYDVKM. The CDR3 consists of 13 residues. Trimming shortened V by 5 bases and J by 9 bases, and 16 bases separated the two germline ends.

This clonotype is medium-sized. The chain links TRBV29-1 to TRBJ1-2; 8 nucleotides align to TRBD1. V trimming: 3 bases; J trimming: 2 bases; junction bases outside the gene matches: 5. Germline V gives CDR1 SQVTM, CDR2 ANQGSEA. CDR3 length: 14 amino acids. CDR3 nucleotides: TGCAGCGTTGATCGGACAGGGCCCAACTATGGCTACACCTTC. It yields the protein CSVDRTGPNYGYTF.

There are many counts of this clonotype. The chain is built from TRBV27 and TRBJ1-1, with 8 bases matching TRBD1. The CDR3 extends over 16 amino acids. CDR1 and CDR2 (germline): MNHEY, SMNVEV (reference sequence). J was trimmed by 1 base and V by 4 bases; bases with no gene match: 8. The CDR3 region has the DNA TGTGCCAGCAGTTCTCTAAGAGACAGGGGGAACACTGAAGCTTTCTTT. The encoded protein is CASSSLRDRGNTEAFF.

This CDR3 reads CASGWDRGYNEQFF. The CDR3 DNA reads TGTGCTAGTGGTTGGGACAGGGGCTACAATGAGCAGTTCTTC. This chain connects TRBV12-5 to TRBJ2-1, with TRBD1 matching over 10 bases. The CDR3 sequence is 14 residues long. Per the germline V gene, CDR1 is LGHNT and CDR2 is FRNRAP. V trimming: 4 bases; J trimming: 3 bases; junction bases outside the gene matches: 0.

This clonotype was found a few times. The CDR3 spells CASSFRDAQETQYF. In DNA form, the CDR3 reads TGTGCCAGCAGCTTCCGGGACGCGCAAGAGACCCAGTACTTC. The chain couples TRBV7-9 to TRBJ2-5; the D gene could be TRBD1 or TRBD2 (5 bases each). The CDR3 is 14 amino acids. V was pared by 3 bases and J by 2 bases, with 10 bases between. Germline V lookup: CDR1 SEHNR, CDR2 FQNEAQ (reference sequence).

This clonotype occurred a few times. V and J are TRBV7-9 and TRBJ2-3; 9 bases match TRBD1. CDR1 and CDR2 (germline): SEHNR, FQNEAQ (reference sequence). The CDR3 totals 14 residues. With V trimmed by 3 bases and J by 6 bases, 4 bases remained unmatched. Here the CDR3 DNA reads TGTGCCAGCAGCTTTGGGGGGACAGGGGATACGCAGTATTTT. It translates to CASSFGGTGDTQYF. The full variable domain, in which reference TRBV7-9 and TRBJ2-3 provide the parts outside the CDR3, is DTGVSQNPRHKITKRGQNVTFRCDPISEHNRLYWYRQTLGQGPEFLTYFQNEAQLEKSRLLSDRFSAERPKGSFSTLEIQRTEQGDSAMYLCASSFGGTGDTQYFGPGTRLTVL.

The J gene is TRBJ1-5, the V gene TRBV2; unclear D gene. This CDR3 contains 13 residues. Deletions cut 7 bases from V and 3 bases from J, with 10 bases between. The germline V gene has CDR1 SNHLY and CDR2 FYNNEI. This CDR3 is CASKSDYNQPQHF. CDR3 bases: TGTGCCAGCAAGTCAGACTACAATCAGCCCCAGCATTTT.

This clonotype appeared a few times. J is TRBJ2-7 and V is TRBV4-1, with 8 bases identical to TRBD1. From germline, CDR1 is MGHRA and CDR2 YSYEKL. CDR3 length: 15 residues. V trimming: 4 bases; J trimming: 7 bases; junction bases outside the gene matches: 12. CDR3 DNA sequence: TGCGCCAGCAGCCGACCTGGACAGGGATATGGGGAGCAGTACTTC. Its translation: CASSRPGQGYGEQYF.

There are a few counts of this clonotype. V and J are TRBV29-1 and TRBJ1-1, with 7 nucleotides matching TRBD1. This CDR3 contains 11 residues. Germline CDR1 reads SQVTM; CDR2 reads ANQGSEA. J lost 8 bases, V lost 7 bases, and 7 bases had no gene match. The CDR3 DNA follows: TGCAGCGGAGGGGGCAGGGGAGAAGCTTTCTTT. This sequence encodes CSGGGRGEAFF. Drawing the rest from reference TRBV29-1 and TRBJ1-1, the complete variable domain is SAVISQKPSRDICQRGTSLTIQCQVDSQVTMMFWYRQQPGQSLTLIATANQGSEATYESGFVIDKFPISRPNLTFSTLTVSNMSPEDSSIYLCSGGGRGEAFFGQGTRLTVV.

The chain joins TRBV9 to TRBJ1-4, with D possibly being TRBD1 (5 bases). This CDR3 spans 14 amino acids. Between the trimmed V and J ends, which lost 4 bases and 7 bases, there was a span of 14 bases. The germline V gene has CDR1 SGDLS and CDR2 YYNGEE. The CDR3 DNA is TGTGCCAGCAGCCCTGGGGGACTTAGTGAAAAACTGTTTTTT. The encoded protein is CASSPGGLSEKLFF.

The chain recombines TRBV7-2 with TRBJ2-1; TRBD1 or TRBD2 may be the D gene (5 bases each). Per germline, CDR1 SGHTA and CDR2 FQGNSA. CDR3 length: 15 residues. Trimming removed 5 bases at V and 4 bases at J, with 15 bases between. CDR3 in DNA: TGTGCCAGCAGCCCCTGGGACGGACAATACAATGAGCAGTTCTTC. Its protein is CASSPWDGQYNEQFF.

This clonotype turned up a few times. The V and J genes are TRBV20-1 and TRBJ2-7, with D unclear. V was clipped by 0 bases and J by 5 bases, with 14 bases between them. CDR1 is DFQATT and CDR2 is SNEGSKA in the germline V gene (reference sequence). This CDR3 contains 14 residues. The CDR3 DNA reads TGCAGTGCTAGAGAGGGCAGATTAGACCACGAGCAGTACTTC. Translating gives CSAREGRLDHEQYF.

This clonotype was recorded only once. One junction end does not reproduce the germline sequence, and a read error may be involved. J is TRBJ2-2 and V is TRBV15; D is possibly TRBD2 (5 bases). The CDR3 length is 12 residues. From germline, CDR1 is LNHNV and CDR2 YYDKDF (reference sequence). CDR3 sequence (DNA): TGTGCCACCAGCAGCTCTCCCGGGGAGCTGTTTTTC. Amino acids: CATSSSPGELFF. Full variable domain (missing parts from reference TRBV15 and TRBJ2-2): DAMVIQNPRYQVTQFGKPVTLSCSQTLNHNVMYWYQQKSSQAPKLLFHYYDKDFNNEADTPDNFQSRRPNTSFCFLDIRSPGLGDTAMYLCATSSSPGELFFGEGSRLTVL.

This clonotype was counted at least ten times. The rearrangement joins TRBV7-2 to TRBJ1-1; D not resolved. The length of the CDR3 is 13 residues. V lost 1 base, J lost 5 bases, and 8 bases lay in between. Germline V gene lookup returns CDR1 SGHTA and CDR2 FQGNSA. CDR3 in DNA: TGTGCCAGCAGCTTAGGATGGGAAACTGAAGCTTTCTTT. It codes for CASSLGWETEAFF.

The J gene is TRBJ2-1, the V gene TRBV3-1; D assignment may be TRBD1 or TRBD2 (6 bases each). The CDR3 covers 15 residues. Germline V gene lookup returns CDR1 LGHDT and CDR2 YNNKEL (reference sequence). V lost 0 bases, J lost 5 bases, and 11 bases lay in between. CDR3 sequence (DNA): TGTGCCAGCAGCCAAGACTGGGGGGCCGACAATGAGCAGTTCTTC. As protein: CASSQDWGADNEQFF.

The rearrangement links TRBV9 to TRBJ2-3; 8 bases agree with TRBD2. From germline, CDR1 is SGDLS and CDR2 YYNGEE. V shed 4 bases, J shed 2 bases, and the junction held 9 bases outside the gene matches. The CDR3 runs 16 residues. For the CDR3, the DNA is TGTGCCAGCAGCTCCCGGGGTAGCGGGGACACAGATACGCAGTATTTT. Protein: CASSSRGSGDTDTQYF.

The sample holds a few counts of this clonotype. The CDR3 coding sequence is TGTGCCAGCAGGCTGACAGGTAGCAATCAGCCCCAGCATTTT. It specifies CASRLTGSNQPQHF. The chain joins TRBV2 to TRBJ1-5; D may be TRBD1 (6 bases). The germline CDR1 and CDR2 sequences are SNHLY and FYNNEI. The V gene lost 6 bases and the J gene lost 0 bases, with 9 bases spanning the gap. The CDR3 is 14 residues long.

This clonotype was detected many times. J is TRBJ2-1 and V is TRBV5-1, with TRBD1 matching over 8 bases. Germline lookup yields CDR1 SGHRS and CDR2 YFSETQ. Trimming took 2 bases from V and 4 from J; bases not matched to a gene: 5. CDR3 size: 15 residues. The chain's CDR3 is CASSLGQGPYNEQFF. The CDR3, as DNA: TGCGCCAGCAGCTTAGGACAGGGCCCATACAATGAGCAGTTCTTC.

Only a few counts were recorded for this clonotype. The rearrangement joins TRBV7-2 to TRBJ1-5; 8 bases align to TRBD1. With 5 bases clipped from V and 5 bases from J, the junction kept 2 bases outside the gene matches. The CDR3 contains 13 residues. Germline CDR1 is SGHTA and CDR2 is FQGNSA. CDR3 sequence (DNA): TGTGCCAGCAGCCTGGACAGGGATCAGCCCCAGCATTTT. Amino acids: CASSLDRDQPQHF.

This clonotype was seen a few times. The CDR3 coding sequence is TGTGCCAGCAGCCAAGCTGAATCCTACCTTGGCGAGCAGTACTTC. Translated: CASSQAESYLGEQYF. The chain is built from TRBV4-2 and TRBJ2-7; D unresolved. Trimming removed 1 base at V and 6 bases at J, with 16 bases between. The germline V gene encodes CDR1 LGHNA and CDR2 YNFKEQ. This CDR3 is 15 amino acids long.

CDR3 DNA sequence: TGCAGTGCAAAAGGACTAGACACAGATACGCAGTATTTT. Protein: CSAKGLDTDTQYF. The chain couples TRBV20-1 to TRBJ2-3; TRBD2 matches 7 bases. The V and J ends lost 6 bases and 2 bases, in that order; junction bases with no gene match: 5. The germline gives CDR1 DFQATT, CDR2 SNEGSKA (reference sequence). The CDR3 runs to 13 residues.

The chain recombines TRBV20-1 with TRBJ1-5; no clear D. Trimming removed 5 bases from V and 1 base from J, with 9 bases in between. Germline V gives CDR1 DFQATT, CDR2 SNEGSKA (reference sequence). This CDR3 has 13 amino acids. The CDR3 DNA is TGCAGTGCTGGAGGCCGGAGCAATCAGCCCCAGCATTTT. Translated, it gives CSAGGRSNQPQHF.

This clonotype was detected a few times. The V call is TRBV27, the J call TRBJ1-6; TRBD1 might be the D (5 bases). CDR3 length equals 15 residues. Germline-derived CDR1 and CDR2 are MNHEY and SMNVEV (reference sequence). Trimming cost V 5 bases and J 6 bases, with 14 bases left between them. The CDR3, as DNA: TGTGCCAGCAGTCCACGGAGGGACGCTAATTCACCCCTCCACTTT. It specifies CASSPRRDANSPLHF.

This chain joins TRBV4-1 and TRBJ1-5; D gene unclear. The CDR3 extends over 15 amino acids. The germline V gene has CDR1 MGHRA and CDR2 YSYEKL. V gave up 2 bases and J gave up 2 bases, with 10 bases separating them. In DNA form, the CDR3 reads TGCGCCAGCAGCCAAAATTCGGGAGGCAATCAGCCCCAGCATTTT. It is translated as CASSQNSGGNQPQHF.

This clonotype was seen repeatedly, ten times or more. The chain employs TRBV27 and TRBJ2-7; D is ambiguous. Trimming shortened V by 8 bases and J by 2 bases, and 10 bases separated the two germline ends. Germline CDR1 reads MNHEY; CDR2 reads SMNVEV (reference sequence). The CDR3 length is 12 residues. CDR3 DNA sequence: TGTGCCAGCGGGTCTAGGACCTACGAGCAGTACTTC. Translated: CASGSRTYEQYF.

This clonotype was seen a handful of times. CDR3 bases: TGCGCCAGCAGCTTGGGGGGCCCAGACGAGCAGTACTTC. Translating it yields CASSLGGPDEQYF. This chain links TRBV5-1 with TRBJ2-7; TRBD1 is a possible D gene (5 bases). Germline assignment: CDR1 SGHRS and CDR2 YFSETQ. The CDR3 totals 13 residues. The germline V and J ends were trimmed by 0 bases and 5 bases, with 9 bases remaining between them.